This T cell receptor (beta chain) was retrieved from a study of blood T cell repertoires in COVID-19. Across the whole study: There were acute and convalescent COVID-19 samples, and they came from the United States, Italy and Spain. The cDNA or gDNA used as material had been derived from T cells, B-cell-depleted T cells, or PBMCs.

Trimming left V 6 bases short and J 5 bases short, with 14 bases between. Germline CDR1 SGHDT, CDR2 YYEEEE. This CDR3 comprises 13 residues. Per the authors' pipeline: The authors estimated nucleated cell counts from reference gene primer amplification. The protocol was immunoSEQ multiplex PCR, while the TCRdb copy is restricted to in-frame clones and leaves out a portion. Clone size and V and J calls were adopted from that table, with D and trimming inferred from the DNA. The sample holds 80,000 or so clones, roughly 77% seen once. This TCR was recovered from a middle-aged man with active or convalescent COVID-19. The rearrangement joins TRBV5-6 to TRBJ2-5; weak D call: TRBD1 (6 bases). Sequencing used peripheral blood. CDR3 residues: CASTDVGAETQYF. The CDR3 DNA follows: TGTGCCAGCACAGACGTGGGGGCGGAGACCCAGTACTTC.